This T cell receptor beta chain was sequenced during a study of graft-versus-host responses after intestinal transplantation. Study-level information: Recipients had multivisceral, liver-intestinal, or isolated intestinal transplants. Anti-thymocyte globulin served as induction for all recipients, who then took tacrolimus and steroids for about three years. Study conclusions and caveats: Ileal or blood samples showed some GvH clones first, and such clones were also found in recipient marrow. When patients had graft-donor T cell macrochimerism, their allografts held high graft-versus-host to host-versus-graft clonal ratios.

As for this clone: Its antigen is as yet unknown.

The V gene lost 8 bases and the J gene lost 0 bases, with 4 bases spanning the gap. The CDR3 has 12 residues. Germline CDR1 is MGHDK and CDR2 is SYGVNS. Sequencing used immunoSEQ multiplex PCR; TCRdb keeps in-frame clones, though not all of them. This table holds about 82,000 clones, approximately 90% found once. Sequencing used unstimulated CD4+ T cells sorted from spleen or lymph node cells, obtained before transplant. The TCR comes from a human donor who was the organ donor for an intestinal transplant. The J gene is TRBJ2-2, the V gene TRBV25-1; D call uncertain. The CDR3 is CASCTNTGELFF. CDR3 coding DNA: TGTGCCAGCTGTACGAACACCGGGGAGCTGTTTTTT.